This T cell receptor beta chain was recovered during a study of cytomegalovirus exposure and HLA in healthy donors. Clones were read by immunoSEQ multiplex PCR, and TCRdb kept only the in-frame ones, dropping some. In the table there are about 220,000 clones, about 90% of which are singletons. Per the germline V gene, CDR1 is LGHNA and CDR2 is YNFKEQ. V lost 3 bases, J lost 0 bases, and 9 bases lay in between. The CDR3 is made up of 16 amino acids. The chain links TRBV4-2 to TRBJ2-6; unclear D gene. This receptor was obtained from a woman in her late teens or twenties in good health and CMV-seronegative. Sequenced material: PBMCs. CDR3 amino acids: CASSHTEASGANVLTF. The CDR3 nucleotides read TGTGCCAGCAGCCATACCGAAGCCTCTGGGGCCAACGTCCTGACTTTC.